These 14 T cell receptor beta chains were all obtained from the same sample, sequenced in a study of human T cells and chemical hapten exposure. Time point indicated: healthy volunteer bleed at 2 weeks. From whole blood left unfractionated, total RNA was extracted. TCRdb independently ran MiXCR on the RACE reads; one entry per CDR3 protein. The sample gives roughly 100,000 distinct CDR3 sequences, about 10% of which show up once; about 3.1% is in the top ten. The source material was whole blood. Receptor source: a female donor in good health. Some clones in this sample may be carry-over from other donors' samples.

The chain employs TRBV5-4 and TRBJ2-1, with 7 nucleotides matching TRBD2. V lost 7 bases, J lost 4 bases, and 8 bases stayed unmatched. This CDR3 has 14 amino acids. CDR1 and CDR2 (germline): SGHNT, YYREEE (reference sequence). The CDR3 protein is CASSTGGGYNEQFF. The DNA for the CDR3 is TGTGCCAGCTCTACGGGGGGAGGGTACAATGAGCAGTTCTTC.

This clonotype showed up just a few times. The V and J genes are TRBV11-1 and TRBJ2-7; TRBD2 aligns across 10 bases. The CDR3 runs to 15 residues. Germline V CDR1 and CDR2: SGHAT, FQDESV (reference sequence). The J segment lost 5 bases and the V segment lost 4 bases, leaving 8 bases of the junction unmatched. The CDR3 spells CASSSGLAPYHEQYF. CDR3 nucleotides: TGTGCCAGCAGCTCGGGACTAGCGCCCTACCACGAGCAGTACTTC.

This clonotype was picked up a small number of times. The chain links TRBV28 to TRBJ1-2, with TRBD1 matching 8 bases. J lost 2 bases, V lost 8 bases, and 4 bases had no gene match. This CDR3 spans 13 amino acids. The germline gives CDR1 MDHEN, CDR2 SYDVKM. The CDR3 protein is CASLRTGNYGYTF. The CDR3 region has the DNA TGTGCCAGCCTCCGGACAGGGAACTATGGCTACACCTTC.

This clonotype was recorded many times. The genes are TRBV5-6 and TRBJ1-4; D unclear. This CDR3 comprises 12 residues. Germline CDR1 reads SGHDT; CDR2 reads YYEEEE. Trimming took off 4 bases at V and 5 bases at J, with 6 bases between the two ends. DNA for the CDR3: TGTGCCAGCAGCATAGAGAATGAAAAACTGTTTTTT. This gives the protein CASSIENEKLFF.

This clonotype appeared a few times. V and J are TRBV28 and TRBJ1-5, with D possibly matching TRBD1 (6 bases). V lost 3 bases and J lost 6, with 24 bases in between. This CDR3 comprises 18 residues. The germline V gene encodes CDR1 MDHEN and CDR2 SYDVKM. The CDR3 DNA is TGTGCCAGCAGTTTCGGACAGTTTCTAGGAGGCATCCGTCAGCCCCAGCATTTT. Residues: CASSFGQFLGGIRQPQHF.

A few counts support this clonotype. CDR3 in DNA: TGCGCCAGCAGCAGGGACAGGACCTACGAGCAGTACTTC. Its translation is CASSRDRTYEQYF. The chain uses TRBV5-1 and TRBJ2-7, with TRBD1 identical over 8 bases. Trimming removed 4 bases from V and 2 bases from J; junction bases left unmatched: 2. Germline loops: CDR1 SGHRS, CDR2 YFSETQ. This CDR3 is built from 13 residues.

This clonotype occurred many times. This sequence joins TRBV12-3 or TRBV12-4 and TRBJ2-6, with D unclear. V was pared by 6 bases and J by 0 bases, with 3 bases between. This CDR3 contains 13 residues. CDR3: CASSPSGANVLTF. The CDR3 nucleotides are TGTGCCAGCAGCCCCTCTGGGGCCAACGTCCTGACTTTC.

This clonotype has a count of ten or more. V is TRBV20-1 and J is TRBJ2-7, with TRBD2 identical over 9 bases. With 4 bases clipped from V and 6 bases from J, the junction kept 7 bases outside the gene matches. The CDR3 sequence is 13 residues long. Germline V gene sequence: CDR1 DFQATT, CDR2 SNEGSKA (reference sequence). The CDR3 loop reads CSAKNSGRSEQYF. The CDR3 nucleotides read TGCAGTGCTAAAAATAGCGGGAGAAGCGAGCAGTACTTC.

Regarding this clonotype: A clone one base away is much larger, so this may be a read error. The gene calls are TRBV7-9 and TRBJ1-6; D is unclear. The germline V gene has CDR1 SEHNR and CDR2 FQNEAQ (reference sequence). The CDR3 sequence is 12 residues long. Here the CDR3 DNA reads TGTGCCGGCAGCTCGGGGAGTTCACCCCTCCACTTT. As protein: CAGSSGSSPLHF.

The chain uses TRBV5-4 and TRBJ1-3; D is possibly TRBD1 (5 bases). The germline V and J ends were trimmed by 1 base and 3 bases, with 8 bases remaining between them. Germline values: CDR1 SGHNT, CDR2 YYREEE (reference sequence). The CDR3 extends over 14 amino acids. CDR3: CASSLLQDGNTIYF. The CDR3 bases are TGTGCCAGCAGCTTGTTACAGGATGGAAACACCATATATTTT.

This clonotype occurred many times. The V and J genes are TRBV27 and TRBJ2-5; D not certain. V lost 2 bases, J lost 0 bases, and 4 bases lay in between. From germline, CDR1 is MNHEY and CDR2 SMNVEV (reference sequence). The CDR3 sequence is 13 residues long. The DNA of the CDR3 is TGTGCCAGCAGTTTAATCCACCAAGAGACCCAGTACTTC. This codes for CASSLIHQETQYF.

This clonotype was found a few times. The chain carries TRBV19 and TRBJ1-2; D possibly corresponds to TRBD1 (5 bases). The CDR3 has 12 residues. Per germline, CDR1 LNHDA and CDR2 SQIVND (reference sequence). Deletions cut 4 bases from V and 5 bases from J, with 8 bases between. CDR3 region: CASSSREYGYTF. The CDR3 bases are TGTGCCAGTAGTAGCAGGGAATATGGCTACACCTTC.

This clonotype was seen ten or more times. The chain carries TRBV28 and TRBJ2-2, with 9 bases aligning to TRBD2. Unmatched junction bases numbered 9, after V lost 10 bases and J lost 3 bases. This CDR3 has 15 residues. CDR1 and CDR2 (germline): MDHEN, SYDVKM. Written as DNA, the CDR3 is TGTGCCATCCGTAGCGGGAGAATTGACACCGGGGAGCTGTTTTTT. Translation: CAIRSGRIDTGELFF.

This clonotype was counted many times. The genes are TRBV28 and TRBJ1-3, with D maybe TRBD1 (6 bases). The V gene's germline CDR1 is MDHEN and CDR2 SYDVKM. CDR3 length equals 15 residues. The V end was cut by 3 bases, the J end by 4 bases, with 13 bases between. The CDR3 reads CASSFGGARGNTIYF. For the CDR3, the DNA is TGTGCCAGCAGTTTCGGGGGGGCGCGGGGAAACACCATATATTTT.